This T cell receptor beta chain was recovered during a study of T-cell memory formation after mild COVID-19 (dated by TCRdb to the early 2020s). General notes on the study: TCR sequence clusters from the two donors were found to be largely donor specific. Longitudinal TCRalpha and TCRbeta repertoire sequencing tracked T-cell clones expanding and contracting after mild COVID-19 in a couple of donors. Two young, previously healthy adult volunteers made up the cohort, one male and one female. Overall results and qualifications from the work: Contracting CD4+ clones were located mainly in the CM and EM memory subsets, whereas CD8+ clones were found to be enriched in EMRA. Some responding clones were detected in pre-infection memory, suggesting pre-existing cross-reactive memory T cells joined the SARS-CoV-2 response. SARS-CoV-2 specificity was not confirmed for the second-wave clones peaking on day 37. Clones that contracted from day 15 to 85 showed balanced CD4/CD8 phenotypes, whereas a second wave of clones that expanded from day 15 to 37 leaned towards CD4+. The study included only two mild cases, and larger cohorts that include severe cases with pre-infection samples were judged to be necessary.

Ficoll-Paque density gradient centrifugation was the method used to isolate PBMCs. This clonotype was counted between two and nine times. No antigen is known for it. Per-base qualities were not stored, and no clone one base away is much larger. CDR1 and CDR2, per the germline V gene, are SGHVS and FQNEAQ. From the cysteine through the phenylalanine, the CDR3 covers 16 amino acids. Of the read, only the CDR3 DNA is kept; its 48 bases are in frame from base 1. Unmatched junction bases come to 7, with V trimmed by 1 base and J by 5 bases. The sequencer was an Illumina NovaSeq 6000. TCRalpha and TCRbeta cDNA libraries were constructed by 5'RACE with constant-segment primers, with sample barcodes and unique molecular identifiers being introduced. RNA was extracted from every sample with Trizol reagent. Libraries were amplified in two PCR steps, with a second sample barcode and Illumina TruSeq adapters added in the second step. Sequencing of the libraries was done on an Illumina NovaSeq, producing 2 x 150 bp paired-end reads. In the paper's pipeline: Demultiplexing of reads and collapsing into UMI-guided consensus sequences were performed with migec v1.2.7. With mixcr v2.1.11, UMI consensuses were aligned to TRA and TRB V and J templates and assembled into clonotypes. Clonotypes were classified as expanded or contracted when called significant by both edgeR and NoisET, with noise models trained on biological replicates. For edgeR calls, a false discovery rate-adjusted p below 0.01 and a log2 fold-change threshold of 1 were applied. PCA with hierarchical clustering of max-normalized trajectories of the 1000 most abundant clonotypes was used as exploratory dynamics analysis. Separately sequenced CD4+ and CD8+ repertoires were used to assign the CD4 or CD8 phenotype of responding clones. Using fastp at Q25 and MiXCR, TCRdb reprocessed the public reads and kept productive beta chains. CDR3 protein duplicates are merged, each entry listing the most common genes and DNA. Here the V and J calls rest on TCRdb's processing, not on the authors' analysis. This sample comprises fewer than 350,000 distinct CDR3 sequences, approximately 15% of them detected only once. In total, the top ten clones hold about 22% of the sample.

The origin of this receptor is a man between 18 and 35 years old who had mild COVID-19 (a few samples of this study predate the infection). The sample titles of this study are shuffled in the database, so cell type and time point are left out; the donor was told from shared clones. Recombination connected TRBV7-8 to TRBJ1-4, and 7 bases in between align with TRBD1. The sequencing sample was made of PBMCs or a T cell subset sorted from them (not recorded which). In nucleotide form, the sequence is TGTGCCAGCAGCTTAGGAGGGACAGCGCTCAATGAAAAACTGTTTTTT. Its protein is CASSLGGTALNEKLFF.